These T cell receptor beta chains were read from a single sample in a study of CD8 T cells in ankylosing spondylitis. TCRdb re-analysed the 5' RACE reads in MiXCR, keeping a single row per CDR3 protein. The sample records a few hundred thousand distinct CDR3 sequences, 9.5% to 15% being singletons. The sequenced material came from blood, either unsorted or a sorted T cell fraction (not recorded which). All receptors derive from a male donor with ankylosing spondylitis. Both conserved end residues are part of each CDR3. D genes are given only for firm matches. Part of the rows lack a size; the others show once, few, many or a class for expanded clones.

J gene	clone size	D gene	V gene	CDR3 protein	CDR3 DNA
TRBJ1-2	few	.	TRBV5-1	CASSLGSGGGYTF	TGCGCCAGCAGCTTGGGTTCGGGAGGTGGCTACACCTTC
TRBJ2-1	many	.	TRBV11-2	CASSSGPLGEQFF	TGTGCCAGCAGCTCCGGGCCCCTGGGTGAGCAGTTCTTC
TRBJ2-5	many	.	TRBV7-2	CASSLNGVGETQYF	TGTGCCAGCAGCCTCAACGGGGTGGGAGAGACCCAGTACTTC
TRBJ1-2	many	TRBD1	TRBV3-1	CASSQGDRGVYGYTF	TGTGCCAGCAGCCAAGGGGACAGGGGCGTTTATGGCTACACCTTC
TRBJ2-3	many	TRBD1	TRBV29-1	CSFEGTASTDTQYF	TGCAGCTTTGAAGGGACAGCCAGCACAGATACGCAGTATTTT
TRBJ2-7	.	.	TRBV12-3/TRBV12-4	CASSFRSGTYEQYF	TGTGCCAGCAGCTTCCGGAGCGGAACCTACGAGCAGTACTTC
TRBJ1-5	.	.	TRBV6-2/TRBV6-3	CASSDPGQSQPQHF	TGTGCCAGCAGTGACCCCGGGCAGAGTCAGCCCCAGCATTTT
TRBJ1-2	many	.	TRBV7-2	CASSSAGVYGYTF	TGTGCCAGCAGCTCGGCAGGGGTTTATGGCTACACCTTC
TRBJ2-1	few	.	TRBV12-3/TRBV12-4	CASSSFQGSDEQFF	TGTGCCAGCAGTTCCTTTCAAGGTAGCGATGAGCAGTTCTTC
TRBJ1-2	.	.	TRBV9	CASSVEAGTRDEGGYTF	TGTGCCAGCAGCGTAGAGGCGGGGACTCGGGACGAGGGGGGCTACACCTTC
TRBJ2-3	.	.	TRBV5-1	CASSFTGPDTQYF	TGCGCCAGCAGCTTTACGGGGCCAGATACGCAGTATTTT
TRBJ1-2	many	.	TRBV6-1	CASSRDALGNGYTF	TGTGCCAGCAGTCGGGACGCCCTTGGAAATGGCTACACCTTC
TRBJ2-3	few	.	TRBV12-3/TRBV12-4	CASSPPKGGPDTQYF	TGTGCCAGCAGTCCACCTAAGGGGGGGCCAGATACGCAGTATTTT
TRBJ1-2	.	.	TRBV27	CASSSPLMNYGYTF	TGTGCCAGCAGCTCCCCTTTGATGAACTATGGCTACACCTTC
TRBJ2-1	few	.	TRBV20-1	CSAQKGGSWYNEQFF	TGCAGTGCTCAAAAAGGGGGGAGCTGGTACAATGAGCAGTTCTTC
TRBJ2-5	few	.	TRBV4-1	CASSQEDVETQYF	TGCGCCAGCAGCCAGGAAGACGTGGAGACCCAGTACTTC
TRBJ2-5	.	.	TRBV18	CASSPPAVQETQYF	TGTGCCAGCTCACCACCGGCTGTACAAGAGACCCAGTACTTC
TRBJ2-1	.	.	TRBV7-9	CASSLGFGTSYNEQFF	TGTGCCAGCAGCTTGGGCTTTGGGACTTCCTACAATGAGCAGTTCTTC
TRBJ2-5	.	TRBD1	TRBV10-3	CAISEGRQGETQYF	TGTGCCATCAGTGAGGGGAGACAGGGGGAGACCCAGTACTTC
TRBJ1-6	.	TRBD1	TRBV5-5	CASSSRTGDNSPLHF	TGTGCCAGCAGCTCCCGGACAGGGGATAATTCACCCCTCCACTTT
TRBJ2-5	.	TRBD1	TRBV5-8	CASSHLGTEETQYF	TGTGCCAGCAGCCACCTCGGGACAGAAGAGACCCAGTACTTC
TRBJ1-5	many	TRBD1	TRBV5-1	CASSSGQDNQPQHF	TGCGCCAGCAGCTCCGGACAGGACAATCAGCCCCAGCATTTT
TRBJ2-3	few	.	TRBV20-1	CSASLLVRGTDTQYF	TGCAGTGCTAGCCTACTAGTCCGGGGCACAGATACGCAGTATTTT
TRBJ2-3	.	.	TRBV30	CAWKLSADTQYF	TGTGCCTGGAAGTTATCCGCAGATACGCAGTATTTT
TRBJ1-2	few	.	TRBV20-1	CSARVSASGRGYTF	TGCAGTGCTAGAGTATCCGCAAGCGGGCGCGGCTACACCTTC
TRBJ2-1	.	.	TRBV28	CASSPHDLSSYNEQFF	TGTGCCAGCAGTCCGCACGACCTTAGCTCCTACAATGAGCAGTTCTTC
TRBJ2-5	few	.	TRBV12-3/TRBV12-4	CASSFVGEGYQETQYF	TGTGCCAGCAGTTTCGTCGGAGAGGGGTACCAAGAGACCCAGTACTTC
TRBJ2-2	.	.	TRBV4-1	CASSPRGGGKLFF	TGCGCCAGCAGCCCCCGGGGAGGGGGGAAGCTGTTTTTT
TRBJ2-1	few	TRBD2	TRBV4-2	CASSPLLPGGNEQFF	TGTGCCAGCAGCCCTCTTCTGCCGGGGGGGAATGAGCAGTTCTTC
TRBJ2-1	many	.	TRBV27	CASSTQSSYNEQFF	TGTGCCAGCAGTACGCAGAGCTCCTACAATGAGCAGTTCTTC
TRBJ2-5	few	TRBD2	TRBV7-9	CASSPPGTMQETQYF	TGTGCCAGCAGCCCACCCGGGACTATGCAAGAGACCCAGTACTTC
TRBJ1-1	few	.	TRBV25-1	CASSVGHMNTEAFF	TGTGCCAGCAGTGTAGGTCACATGAACACTGAAGCTTTCTTT
TRBJ1-1	.	.	TRBV29-1	CSVEFKRAEAFF	TGCAGCGTTGAGTTTAAAAGGGCTGAAGCTTTCTTT
TRBJ1-1	.	.	TRBV12-3/TRBV12-4	CASSQGIRRTEAFF	TGTGCCAGCAGTCAGGGAATTCGACGCACTGAAGCTTTCTTT
TRBJ2-6	many	.	TRBV24-1	CATSDGALGANVLTF	TGTGCCACCAGTGACGGAGCCTTAGGGGCCAACGTCCTGACTTTC
TRBJ2-7	.	TRBD2	TRBV5-4	CASSSRGSGRTYEQYF	TGTGCCAGCAGCTCCAGGGGCAGCGGGAGAACCTACGAGCAGTACTTC
TRBJ1-1	few	TRBD1	TRBV12-3/TRBV12-4	CASATGGNTEAFF	TGTGCCAGCGCGACAGGGGGAAACACTGAAGCTTTCTTT
TRBJ1-5	.	.	TRBV11-2	CASSLADDQPQHF	TGTGCCAGCAGCTTAGCCGACGATCAGCCCCAGCATTTT
TRBJ1-5	many	.	TRBV4-2	CASSQVEKGASNQPQHF	TGTGCCAGCAGCCAAGTGGAAAAAGGCGCTAGCAATCAGCCCCAGCATTTT
TRBJ2-3	few	.	TRBV19	CASSMGLRDTQYF	TGTGCCAGTAGTATGGGACTTCGGGATACGCAGTATTTT
TRBJ2-3	.	.	TRBV12-3/TRBV12-4	CASRGFVSGTTDTQYF	TGTGCCAGCAGGGGCTTTGTTAGCGGAACCACAGATACGCAGTATTTT
TRBJ2-2	.	.	TRBV5-1	CASSWETGGELFF	TGCGCCAGCAGCTGGGAGACAGGCGGGGAGCTGTTTTTT
TRBJ2-5	many	.	TRBV7-9	CASSAPPIETQYF	TGTGCCAGCAGCGCCCCCCCGATCGAGACCCAGTACTTC
TRBJ1-1	few	.	TRBV5-1	CASSLGVRTTTEAFF	TGCGCCAGCAGCTTGGGGGTGCGGACCACCACTGAAGCTTTCTTT
TRBJ2-1	many	TRBD2	TRBV7-9	CASSSISGSLRGNEQFF	TGTGCCAGCAGCTCAATTAGCGGGAGTTTAAGGGGCAATGAGCAGTTCTTC
TRBJ1-2	.	TRBD1	TRBV2	CASRSGQFNYGYTF	TGTGCCAGCAGATCGGGACAGTTTAACTATGGCTACACCTTC
TRBJ2-2	few	.	TRBV29-1	CSVRNSGAGELFF	TGCAGCGTTCGGAACAGTGGGGCCGGGGAGCTGTTTTTT
TRBJ2-3	few	.	TRBV20-1	CSARGLSTDTQYF	TGCAGTGCCCGGGGGCTTAGCACAGATACGCAGTATTTT
TRBJ2-5	few	TRBD2	TRBV2	CASSYLEGLAGPTQYF	TGTGCCAGCAGTTATCTTGAGGGACTAGCGGGTCCGACCCAGTACTTC
TRBJ1-1	.	.	TRBV20-1	CSAGRGWGTEAFF	TGCAGTGCTGGCAGAGGCTGGGGAACTGAAGCTTTCTTT
TRBJ2-3	few	.	TRBV24-1	CATSLRTSTDTQYF	TGTGCCACCAGTCTCAGGACCAGCACAGATACGCAGTATTTT
TRBJ1-2	.	.	TRBV20-1	CSASRGPNYGYTF	TGCAGTGCTAGTCGGGGTCCTAACTATGGCTACACCTTC